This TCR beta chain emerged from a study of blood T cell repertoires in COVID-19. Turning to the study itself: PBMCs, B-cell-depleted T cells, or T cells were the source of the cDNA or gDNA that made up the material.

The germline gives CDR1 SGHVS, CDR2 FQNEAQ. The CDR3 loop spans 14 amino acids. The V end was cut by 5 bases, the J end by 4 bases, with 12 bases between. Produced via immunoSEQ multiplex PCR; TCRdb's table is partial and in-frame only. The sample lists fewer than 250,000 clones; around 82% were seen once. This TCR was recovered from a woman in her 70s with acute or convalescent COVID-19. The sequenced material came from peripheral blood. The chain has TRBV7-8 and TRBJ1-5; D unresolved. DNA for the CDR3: TGTGCCAGCAGCCCGAGGACGGGAAATCAGCCCCAGCATTTT. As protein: CASSPRTGNQPQHF.